This TCR beta chain came from a study of shared clonotypes between healthy human individuals. As concerns this clone: The antigen remains unidentified.

Donors comprised only Caucasian adults living in Nashville, Tennessee. Study outcomes and limitations: Larger estimated richness was generally recorded for naive subsets relative to memory subsets.

Generated by immunoSEQ multiplex PCR, the TCRdb table keeps only in-frame clones and is missing some. The table records under 600,000 clones, roughly 95% of them present only once. V lost 5 bases to trimming and J lost 5 bases, with 16 bases between them. The CDR3 runs to 14 residues. Germline V lookup: CDR1 KGHSH, CDR2 LQKENI. Specimen: naive CD4+ T cells sorted from blood. Subset indicated: CD45RA+ positively selected. J is TRBJ2-7 and V is TRBV18; D is perhaps TRBD1 or TRBD2 (5 bases each). The TCR originated in a woman under 40 in good health. Written as DNA, the CDR3 is TGTGCCAGCTCATCCGCCTACGGGGCGGACGAGCAGTACTTC. Protein: CASSSAYGADEQYF.